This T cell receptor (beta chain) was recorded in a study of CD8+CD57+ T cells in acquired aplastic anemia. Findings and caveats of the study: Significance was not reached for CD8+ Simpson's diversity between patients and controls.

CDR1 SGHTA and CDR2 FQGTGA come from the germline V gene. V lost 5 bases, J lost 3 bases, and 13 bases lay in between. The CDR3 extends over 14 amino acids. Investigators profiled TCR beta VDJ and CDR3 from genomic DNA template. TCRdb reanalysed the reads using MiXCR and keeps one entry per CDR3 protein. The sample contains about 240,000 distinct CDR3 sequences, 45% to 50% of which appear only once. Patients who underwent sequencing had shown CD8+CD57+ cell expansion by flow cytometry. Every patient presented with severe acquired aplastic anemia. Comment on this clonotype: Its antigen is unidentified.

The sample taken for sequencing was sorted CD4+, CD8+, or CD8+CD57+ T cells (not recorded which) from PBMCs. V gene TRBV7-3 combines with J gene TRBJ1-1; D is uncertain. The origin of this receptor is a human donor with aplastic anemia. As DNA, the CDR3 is TGTGCCAGCAGCCATGATTCTAGTTACACTGAAGCTTTCTTT. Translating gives CASSHDSSYTEAFF. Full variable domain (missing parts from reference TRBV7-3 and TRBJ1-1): GAGVSQTPSNKVTEKGKYVELRCDPISGHTALYWYRQSLGQGPEFLIYFQGTGAADDSGLPNDRFFAVRPEGSVSTLKIQRTERGDSAVYLCASSHDSSYTEAFFGQGTRLTVV.